This T cell receptor (beta chain) was identified in a study of Ad26.COV2.S vaccination and SARS-CoV-2 variants (dated by TCRdb to 2020 to 2023). Some background on the complete study: Vaccine-arm donors came from COV1001, a multicentre, randomized, double-blind, placebo-controlled phase I-IIa trial of Ad26.COV2.S in healthy adults. Dosing of Ad26.COV2.S was intramuscular, at either 5x10^10 or 1x10^11 viral particles, delivered as one shot or as two shots spaced 56 days apart. TCRbeta repertoire sequencing was used to assess the specificity and breadth of SARS-CoV-2-reactive T cell receptors after Ad26.COV2.S vaccination. A total of approximately 30 samples were included in the TCR-sequenced set, comprising around 20 Ad26.COV2.S vaccine recipients, 5 placebo recipients and 8 SARS-CoV-2 convalescent individuals. Trial participants were randomized into five groups of five, in which low-dose or high-dose Ad26.COV2.S was given once or twice, or placebo was given on both occasions. Investigators remained blinded to trial group allocation during experiments and outcome assessment.

This clone occurred once. Its antigen remains unidentified. No base qualities exist here, and no much larger clone lies one base off it. TCRbeta CDR3 regions were sequenced with the immunoSEQ Assay. After extraction, genomic DNA underwent amplification by bias-controlled multiplex PCR, followed by high-throughput sequencing. As for the original processing: To quantify the absolute abundance of each unique TCRbeta CDR3 region, sequences were collapsed and filtered. T cell fraction was estimated by normalizing TCRbeta template counts to usable DNA, which was measured by amplifying reference genes present in all nucleated cells. Repertoire TCRs were annotated as SARS-CoV-2-specific by exact matching of V gene, CDR3 amino acid sequence and J gene to a known reactive TCR set. The reference SARS-CoV-2 TCR set was derived from MIRA and filtered for enrichment in COVID-19-positive ImmuneCODE repertoires, a step that removed public or cross-reactive TCRs. Using the MIRA antigens, annotated TCRs were further analysed by specific ORF or by position within an ORF. Depth was the summed frequency of annotated unique rearrangements, while breadth was defined as annotated unique rearrangements over total unique productive rearrangements. Group comparisons of TCR breadth used two-sided Wilcoxon rank-sum tests. TCRdb provides this immuneACCESS table in a form limited to in-frame rearrangements. Some clones are lacking; in checked studies, under half of them reflect an unresolved V gene, and why the rest are absent is not known. Clone size and V and J calls were adopted from that table, with D and trimming inferred from the DNA. Counted in this sample were approximately 450,000 clones; about 93% of them appeared once. The ten largest clones capture approximately 12% of the sample.

From a lookup of the germline V gene (reference sequence), CDR1 and CDR2 are MNHNY and SVGAGI. The CDR3 runs 14 amino acids, cysteine and phenylalanine included. Of all the DNA, just the CDR3 is kept, 42 bases in frame from base 1. V is trimmed back by 6 bases and J by 9 bases, and the junction contains 4 bases that no gene match accounts for. The treatment or condition label corresponds to: some 19 received Ad26.COV2.S at low or high dose, single or two shots; a few received placebo; per-sample allocation not given. Repertoires of vaccine and placebo recipients were sequenced from samples collected on day 63 after the first injection. Between 29 July and 7 August 2020, Cohort 1b enrolled 25 adults aged 18-55 years at one site in Boston, USA. Ad26.COV2.S was a replication-incompetent adenovirus type 26 vector that expressed a prefusion-stabilized SARS-CoV-2 spike protein derived from the original Wuhan strain.

Results and caveats for the whole study, not just this receptor: Vaccine and placebo recipients had similar non-spike TCR breadth, a finding consistent with the vaccine containing only spike. Comparing responses between vaccine doses or regimens was not something the study was powered to do. Spike-specific TCR breadth was higher in Ad26.COV2.S recipients than in placebo recipients (P = 0.0014). It was noted by the authors that total T cell responses may have been underestimated by the TCR breadth and depth analyses. After vaccination, substantial breadth of spike-specific CD8+ and CD4+ T cell responses was reported.

The chain employs TRBV6-6 and TRBJ2-1; 14 nucleotides in the junction match TRBD2. The receptor comes from a person between 18 and 60 years old who received the Ad26.COV2.S COVID-19 vaccine or a placebo. This sample comprised peripheral blood, obtained in a trial of Ad26.COV2.S vaccine versus placebo. The sequenced DNA is TGTGCCAGCAGGACTAGCGGGAGGGCAGGTGAGCAGTTCTTC. The resulting protein is CASRTSGRAGEQFF.